The 26 T cell receptor beta chains in this list originate from one sample, sequenced in a study of T cell responses to AZD1222 COVID-19 vaccine. Assay: immunoSEQ multiplex PCR; the TCRdb copy retains only in-frame clones and omits some. This table has about 120,000 clones, almost 90% appearing once. The sample here was peripheral blood, taken on day 0 of AZD1222 vaccination. The receptors were sampled from an adult in good health.

The rearrangement joins TRBV6-2 or TRBV6-3 to TRBJ1-5; D unresolved. This CDR3 has 19 amino acids. Germline loops: CDR1 MNHEY, CDR2 SVGEGT. The V end lost 0 bases, the J end lost 0 bases, and 18 bases lay between the germline ends. The CDR3 DNA sequence: TGTGCCAGCAGTTACTCGAGAAGACTCCGGGTATATAGCAATCAGCCCCAGCATTTT. Residues: CASSYSRRLRVYSNQPQHF.

The rearrangement uses TRBV2 and TRBJ2-5; 7 bases are a match to TRBD2. The trim removed 3 bases at V and 5 bases at J, leaving 12 bases unmatched. Germline V gives CDR1 SNHLY, CDR2 FYNNEI. The CDR3 runs to 16 residues. The CDR3 loop reads CASSDRLAAAGETQYF. DNA for the CDR3: TGTGCCAGCAGTGACCGTCTAGCGGCCGCGGGGGAGACCCAGTACTTC.

This chain's CDR3 is CASSQFRSLAGPPTDTDTQYF. In nucleotides, the CDR3 is TGCGCCAGCAGTCAATTTCGTTCCCTAGCGGGACCACCAACCGACACAGATACGCAGTATTTT. The genes are TRBV23-1 and TRBJ2-3; TRBD2 agrees at 9 bases. TRBV23-1 is recorded as an ORF, its role being uncertain. The trim removed 1 base at V and 2 bases at J, leaving 19 bases unmatched. This CDR3 comprises 21 residues.

CDR3 in amino acids: CSVLHGLYGYTF. The CDR3, as DNA: TGCAGCGTTCTACACGGTCTTTATGGCTACACCTTC. The J gene is TRBJ1-2, the V gene TRBV29-1; D is unresolved. This CDR3 region has 12 residues. V was clipped by 5 bases and J by 5 bases, with 12 bases between them. CDR1 and CDR2 from the germline V gene are SQVTM and ANQGSEA.

The chain combines TRBV3-1 (or the pseudogene TRBV3-2) with TRBJ2-7; no definite D call. The germline V gene encodes CDR1 LGHDT and CDR2 YNNKEL (reference sequence). Trimming removed 2 bases from V and 10 bases from J, with 15 bases in between. This CDR3 has 13 amino acids. The CDR3 DNA is TGTGCCAGCAGCCAACTCAGTGAAGGTTACCAGTACTTC. Protein: CASSQLSEGYQYF.

The chain employs TRBV7-6 and TRBJ1-1; weak D call: TRBD1 (5 bases). CDR3 length: 15 amino acids. Germline V gene sequence: CDR1 SGHVS, CDR2 FNYEAQ. The V end lost 5 bases, the J end lost 0 bases, and 13 bases lay between the germline ends. DNA of the CDR3: TGTGCCAGCAGCAGCGCGGGGCAGATGAACACTGAAGCTTTCTTT. It specifies CASSSAGQMNTEAFF.

The J gene is TRBJ2-1, the V gene TRBV3-1 (or the pseudogene TRBV3-2); 7 bases are shared with TRBD1. The CDR3 covers 15 residues. V trimming: 4 bases; J trimming: 3 bases; junction bases outside the gene matches: 6. Germline-derived CDR1 and CDR2 are LGHDT and YNNKEL (reference sequence). The CDR3 coding sequence is TGTGCCAGCAGCCTCCGGGACAGAGACTACAATGAGCAGTTCTTC. Residues: CASSLRDRDYNEQFF.

The rearrangement links TRBV18 to TRBJ2-2; D uncertain. CDR1 is KGHSH and CDR2 is LQKENI in the germline V gene. V lost 3 bases and J 2 bases, leaving 10 bases between the germline ends. The CDR3 loop spans 15 amino acids. The CDR3 DNA reads TGTGCCAGCTCACCTTCGACGGCAAACACCGGGGAGCTGTTTTTT. Amino acids: CASSPSTANTGELFF.

A single count supports this clone. The chain has TRBV5-4 and TRBJ2-3; 7 nucleotides line up with TRBD2. Trimming cost V 2 bases and J 3 bases; bases outside gene matches: 12. The CDR3 sequence is 17 residues long. Germline V gives CDR1 SGHNT, CDR2 YYREEE (reference sequence). The CDR3 here is CASSFWGRTRDTDTQYF. The DNA for the CDR3 is TGTGCCAGCAGCTTTTGGGGACGGACTAGGGATACAGATACGCAGTATTTT.

The chain links TRBV11-2 to TRBJ2-7; D gene ambiguous. The CDR3 is 11 residues long. Trimming stripped 5 bases from V and 3 bases from J, with 5 bases between. Germline loops: CDR1 SGHAT, CDR2 FQNNGV. For the CDR3, the DNA is TGTGCCAGCAGCCCACACTACGAGCAGTACTTC. Translating gives CASSPHYEQYF.

V gene TRBV5-4 combines with J gene TRBJ2-5, with a tentative D call TRBD1 (5 bases). V shed 3 bases and J shed 5 bases, with 5 bases lying between them. Germline CDR1 is SGHNT and CDR2 is YYREEE (reference sequence). The CDR3 covers 11 residues. The CDR3 coding sequence is TGTGCCAGCAGCTCAGGGGAGACCCAGTACTTC. Translation: CASSSGETQYF.

The chain recombines TRBV28 with TRBJ2-3; D is perhaps TRBD1 (6 bases). The germline CDR1 and CDR2 sequences are MDHEN and SYDVKM. Trimming cost V 10 bases and J 0 bases, with 11 bases left between them. The CDR3 sequence is 13 residues long. In DNA, the CDR3 is TGTGCCACCGAGACAGGAAGCACAGATACGCAGTATTTT. Encoded protein: CATETGSTDTQYF.

The V and J genes are TRBV9 and TRBJ2-1; the match to TRBD2 covers 11 bases. Per germline, CDR1 SGDLS and CDR2 YYNGEE. CDR3 length: 16 amino acids. Trimming took 1 base from V and 7 from J; bases not matched to a gene: 7. The CDR3 region has the DNA TGTGCCAGCAGCGTATTTGTAGCGGGAGGGTCGAATGAGCAGTTCTTC. Its translation is CASSVFVAGGSNEQFF.

This clone was seen only once. The V and J genes are TRBV27 and TRBJ1-3; 11 bases are a match to TRBD1. This CDR3 spans 17 amino acids. Germline V gene lookup returns CDR1 MNHEY and CDR2 SMNVEV (reference sequence). Germline trimming cut 2 bases from V and 0 bases from J; bases unmatched to any gene: 3. The CDR3 loop is CASSLDGTGGSGNTIYF. CDR3 DNA sequence: TGTGCCAGCAGTTTAGACGGGACAGGGGGCTCTGGAAACACCATATATTTT.

The J gene is TRBJ1-4, the V gene TRBV5-4, with 8 bases aligning to TRBD1. Germline V gene lookup returns CDR1 SGHNT and CDR2 YYREEE (reference sequence). The CDR3 is 15 residues long. After removal of 5 bases from V and 7 bases from J, the junction contained 10 bases not matched to a gene. The CDR3 sequence is CASRTSRGRGEKLFF. The DNA for the CDR3 is TGTGCCAGCAGAACAAGCAGGGGGCGGGGTGAAAAACTGTTTTTT.

The chain has TRBV6-2 or TRBV6-3 and TRBJ1-5, with no clear D. The CDR3 is made up of 15 amino acids. Germline lookup yields CDR1 MNHEY and CDR2 SVGEGT. Trimming took off 4 bases at V and 2 bases at J, with 12 bases between the two ends. The DNA of the CDR3 is TGTGCCAGCAGTTCGCACAGCGTCGGCAATCAGCCCCAGCATTTT. This translates into CASSSHSVGNQPQHF.

The chain is built from TRBV4-3 and TRBJ2-4; 12 bases line up with TRBD2. Germline values: CDR1 LGHNA, CDR2 YSLEER. The CDR3 length is 17 residues. V lost 0 bases and J lost 7; bases outside the gene matches: 7. CDR3 residues: CASSQDRLAGGQNIQYF. The CDR3 bases are TGCGCCAGCAGCCAAGATCGCCTAGCGGGGGGGCAGAACATTCAGTACTTC.

The CDR3 nucleotides are TGTGCCAGCCGACTAGCGAGCACAGATACGCAGTATTTT. It yields the protein CASRLASTDTQYF. The chain links TRBV7-6 to TRBJ2-3, with 8 bases identical to TRBD2. V trimming: 8 bases; J trimming: 0 bases; junction bases outside the gene matches: 1. Germline V gives CDR1 SGHVS, CDR2 FNYEAQ. The length of the CDR3 is 13 residues.

This chain connects TRBV29-1 to TRBJ2-3; 10 nucleotides align to TRBD2. V was clipped by 5 bases and J by 4 bases; unmatched bases: 6. The CDR3 is 14 amino acids. Germline loops: CDR1 SQVTM, CDR2 ANQGSEA. The CDR3 DNA reads as TGCAGCGTTAGGGCTAGCGGGAGTTCAGATACGCAGTATTTT. Amino acid sequence: CSVRASGSSDTQYF.

The chain has TRBV4-2 and TRBJ1-2; perhaps TRBD1 as D (5 bases). The V end lost 4 bases, the J end lost 7 bases, and 25 bases lay between the germline ends. The CDR3 totals 17 residues. The germline CDR1 and CDR2 sequences are LGHNA and YNFKEQ. The chain's CDR3 is CASSRPSGAEGMGGYTF. The CDR3 DNA follows: TGTGCCAGCAGCCGACCCTCCGGGGCAGAAGGCATGGGTGGCTACACCTTC.

The rearrangement uses TRBV7-6 and TRBJ2-7; possibly TRBD1 for D (6 bases). Looked up from germline, CDR1 is SGHVS and CDR2 is FNYEAQ. The V and J ends lost 5 bases and 3 bases respectively, with 11 bases between them. This CDR3 spans 13 amino acids. The CDR3 nucleotides are TGTGCCAGCAGCCGTACACAGGGCTACGAGCAGTACTTC. Amino acid sequence: CASSRTQGYEQYF.

This chain connects TRBV2 to TRBJ2-1; D unclear. Germline assignment: CDR1 SNHLY and CDR2 FYNNEI. The CDR3 extends over 13 amino acids. The V gene lost 4 bases and the J gene lost 0 bases, with 4 bases spanning the gap. CDR3 sequence (DNA): TGTGCCAGCAGTGGGGGCTCCTACAATGAGCAGTTCTTC. Residues: CASSGGSYNEQFF. Full variable domain (missing parts from reference TRBV2 and TRBJ2-1): EPEVTQTPSHQVTQMGQEVILRCVPISNHLYFYWYRQILGQKVEFLVSFYNNEISEKSEIFDDQFSVERPDGSNFTLKIRSTKLEDSAMYFCASSGGSYNEQFFGPGTRLTVL.

V usage is TRBV11-2 and J usage is TRBJ1-2; D is perhaps TRBD1 (5 bases). Looked up from germline, CDR1 is SGHAT and CDR2 is FQNNGV. With 4 bases removed from V and 6 bases from J, the gap between germline ends came to 15 bases. This CDR3 comprises 14 residues. The CDR3 DNA is TGTGCCAGCAGCTATGGAGGACACGATAATGGCTACACCTTC. It yields the protein CASSYGGHDNGYTF.

This sequence joins TRBV12-3 or TRBV12-4 and TRBJ1-2; maybe TRBD1 (5 bases). Trimming cost V 3 bases and J 2 bases, with 7 bases left between them. The CDR3 is made up of 13 amino acids. CDR3 residues: CASSLPGNYGYTF. The CDR3 coding sequence is TGTGCCAGCAGTTTGCCAGGGAACTATGGCTACACCTTC.

The V gene is TRBV12-2, the J gene TRBJ1-2; the table's D call of TRBD1 was not tested on the DNA. TRBV12-2 is a documented pseudogene. This CDR3 spans 15 amino acids. CDR3: CASRLTGASNYGYTF. The CDR3 DNA follows: TGTGCAAGTCGCCTAACAGGGGCCTCTAACTATGGCTACACCTTC.

This chain uses TRBV4-3 with TRBJ1-2, with TRBD1 identical over 12 bases. CDR1 LGHNA and CDR2 YSLEER come from the germline V gene. The CDR3 extends over 16 amino acids. V was pared by 9 bases and J by 2 bases, with 10 bases of the junction left unmatched. CDR3 in amino acids: CASLPGQGAENYGYTF. The CDR3 DNA sequence: TGCGCCAGTCTACCGGGACAGGGGGCGGAGAACTATGGCTACACCTTC.